Listed here are 28 T cell receptor beta chains from one sample, sequenced in a study of CD8+ T cells in alopecia areata. RNA extraction and reverse transcription yielded cDNA as sequencing template. Libraries were prepared by immunoSEQ multiplex PCR; TCRdb keeps only in-frame clonotypes and omits some of them. Of 140,000 or so clones listed, 40% to 65% are singletons. The sample in question was CD4+ T cells sorted from blood, obtained at week 0. The source is a human donor with alopecia areata.

This clone was detected only once. The chain has TRBV2 and TRBJ2-7; 12 bases fit TRBD1. In germline, CDR1 is SNHLY, CDR2 FYNNEI. The CDR3 is 17 residues long. V trimming: 0 bases; J trimming: 3 bases; junction bases outside the gene matches: 6. Here the CDR3 DNA reads TGTGCCAGCAGTGAAGCGCTTGGGACAGGGGGCAGCTACGAGCAGTACTTC. Translation gives CASSEALGTGGSYEQYF.

The chain joins TRBV30 to TRBJ1-2; the D gene is possibly TRBD1 (6 bases). V gave up 3 bases and J gave up 7 bases, with 9 bases separating them. The CDR3 extends over 11 amino acids. Germline CDR1 reads GTSNPN; CDR2 reads SVGIG (reference sequence). CDR3 in DNA: TGTGCCTGGAGCCCCAGGGGTGGCTACACCTTC. This codes for CAWSPRGGYTF. The full variable domain, rest sourced from reference TRBV30 and TRBJ1-2, is SQTIHQWPATLVQPVGSPLSLECTVEGTSNPNLYWYRQAAGRGLQLLFYSVGIGQISSEVPQNLSASRPQDRQFILSSKKLLLSDSGFYLCAWSPRGGYTFGSGTRLTVV.

This clone was counted a few times. Additional DNA sequences in this sample encode the identical CDR3. The V call is TRBV7-3, the J call TRBJ2-3; a possible D gene is TRBD2 (5 bases). CDR1 is SGHTA and CDR2 is FQGTGA in the germline V gene. This CDR3 has 13 amino acids. V dropped 2 bases and J dropped 2 bases, with 5 bases sitting between them. As DNA, the CDR3 is TGTGCCAGCAGCTTAGACTACACAGATACGCAGTATTTT. This codes for CASSLDYTDTQYF.

The rearrangement links TRBV6-1 to TRBJ2-1; 11 bases map to TRBD2. The CDR3 is made up of 16 amino acids. After removal of 2 bases from V and 4 bases from J, the junction contained 4 bases not matched to a gene. The germline V gene encodes CDR1 MNHNS and CDR2 SASEGT. Here the CDR3 reads CASSERTSGGYNEQFF. As DNA, the CDR3 is TGTGCCAGCAGTGAACGTACTAGCGGGGGATACAATGAGCAGTTCTTC.

The J gene is TRBJ1-2, the V gene TRBV11-1; 7 positions agree with TRBD1. This CDR3 is 15 amino acids long. V dropped 1 base and J dropped 4; count of bases not matched to a gene: 6. CDR1 and CDR2 from the germline V gene are SGHAT and FQDESV (reference sequence). CDR3 coding DNA: TGTGCCAGCAGCTTAGGCGCAGGGGGGTCCTATGGCTACACCTTC. This encodes CASSLGAGGSYGYTF.

The chain employs TRBV29-1 and TRBJ2-3; unclear D gene. The CDR3 spans 13 residues. Germline loops: CDR1 SQVTM, CDR2 ANQGSEA. Deletions cut 4 bases from V and 2 bases from J, with 10 bases between. The CDR3 bases are TGCAGCGTTGGATCTTCCACCACAGATACGCAGTATTTT. It specifies CSVGSSTTDTQYF.

The chain carries TRBV29-1 and TRBJ1-5, with D unresolved. V was cut by 6 bases and J by 3 bases, with 12 bases left in between. The CDR3 length is 13 residues. CDR1 and CDR2 from the germline V gene are SQVTM and ANQGSEA. In DNA form, the CDR3 reads TGCAGCGTGGCGAGGGATGACAATCAGCCCCAGCATTTT. Translating it yields CSVARDDNQPQHF.

This chain connects TRBV9 to TRBJ2-7; D is unresolved. CDR3 size: 15 residues. Per germline, CDR1 SGDLS and CDR2 YYNGEE. Deletions cut 2 bases from V and 0 bases from J, with 12 bases between. As DNA, the CDR3 is TGTGCCAGCAGCGTCTCGGCCTCGAGCTCCTACGAGCAGTACTTC. Its translation: CASSVSASSSYEQYF.

Concerning this clone: Germline is not matched at one junction end, which may reflect a read error. The chain employs TRBV15 and TRBJ2-7, with 8 bases that match TRBD2. Germline lookup yields CDR1 LNHNV and CDR2 YYDKDF (reference sequence). There are 16 residues in the CDR3. This chain's CDR3 is CATSRSSGMSSYERYF. As DNA, the CDR3 is TGTGCCACCAGCAGAAGTAGCGGGATGAGCTCCTACGAGCGGTACTTC.

There are a few counts of this clone. The rearrangement joins TRBV11-2 to TRBJ2-3; D might be TRBD1 (6 bases). CDR1 and CDR2 (germline): SGHAT, FQNNGV. Trimming stripped 3 bases from V and 4 bases from J, with 8 bases between. The CDR3 is 13 residues long. The chain's CDR3 is CASSFQGPDTQYF. CDR3 DNA sequence: TGTGCCAGCAGCTTTCAGGGGCCAGATACGCAGTATTTT.

The chain combines TRBV29-1 with TRBJ1-1; D gene ambiguous. CDR1 and CDR2 (germline): SQVTM, ANQGSEA. The V gene lost 6 bases and the J gene lost 5 bases, with 13 bases spanning the gap. CDR3 length: 12 residues. CDR3 DNA: TGCAGCGTCGGCCGTCAAGGGACTGAAGCTTTCTTT. Translated: CSVGRQGTEAFF.

The chain links TRBV19 to TRBJ1-1; 10 bases fit TRBD1. Trimming took 7 bases from V and 9 from J; bases not matched to a gene: 11. CDR3 length equals 14 residues. CDR1 LNHDA and CDR2 SQIVND come from the germline V gene (reference sequence). The CDR3 coding sequence is TGTGCCAGTATAGGGGACAGGGGTCCCGGAAAAGCTTTCTTT. This codes for CASIGDRGPGKAFF.

This rearrangement joins TRBV7-8 to TRBJ2-2; the match to TRBD2 covers 7 bases. This CDR3 is 14 amino acids long. Per germline, CDR1 SGHVS and CDR2 FQNEAQ. V lost 1 base, J lost 6 bases, and 2 bases stayed unmatched. CDR3 nucleotide sequence: TGTGCCAGCAGCTTAGATCGGGGGGCCGGGGAGCTGTTTTTT. It specifies CASSLDRGAGELFF. Variable domain in full (rest from reference TRBV7-8 and TRBJ2-2): GAGVSQSPRYKVAKRGQDVALRCDPISGHVSLFWYQQALGQGPEFLTYFQNEAQLDKSGLPSDRFFAERPEGSVSTLKIQRTQQEDSAVYLCASSLDRGAGELFFGEGSRLTVL.

The V call is TRBV5-5, the J call TRBJ1-4; D is possibly TRBD1 (5 bases). Trimming removed 0 bases from V and 8 bases from J, with 11 bases in between. The CDR3 has 14 residues. CDR1 and CDR2 from the germline V gene are SGHKS and YYEKEE (reference sequence). The CDR3 is CASSLGFRDEKLFF. The DNA of the CDR3 is TGTGCCAGCAGCTTGGGCTTCAGGGACGAAAAACTGTTTTTT.

This chain links TRBV20-1 with TRBJ1-1; D not resolved. Trimming left V 6 bases short and J 8 bases short, with 10 bases between. Germline V lookup: CDR1 DFQATT, CDR2 SNEGSKA (reference sequence). The CDR3 is 10 residues long. For the CDR3, the DNA is TGCAGTGCCCAGCCGGGGGAAGCTTTCTTT. Translated, it gives CSAQPGEAFF.

Notes on this clone: Within the sample, other DNA sequences also encode this same CDR3. The V call is TRBV7-2, the J call TRBJ1-1, with D possibly TRBD1 on 5 matching bases. Looked up from germline, CDR1 is SGHTA and CDR2 is FQGNSA. CDR3 length: 14 residues. With 3 bases removed from V and 4 bases from J, the gap between germline ends came to 12 bases. The CDR3 nucleotides read TGTGCCAGCAGCTTCCGCTCCGGGGGCACTGAAGCTTTCTTT. Residues: CASSFRSGGTEAFF.

This clone was seen more than once but under ten times. This rearrangement joins TRBV4-1 to TRBJ2-7; D possibly corresponds to TRBD2 (5 bases). The CDR3 contains 18 residues. Trimming removed 0 bases from V and 2 bases from J, with 20 bases in between. Germline V gene sequence: CDR1 MGHRA, CDR2 YSYEKL. The CDR3: CASSQESILGQRTYEQYF. CDR3 DNA sequence: TGCGCCAGCAGCCAAGAAAGTATCCTCGGTCAGCGGACCTACGAGCAGTACTTC.

The chain recombines TRBV14 with TRBJ1-3, with unresolved D. The CDR3 covers 15 residues. Germline V lookup: CDR1 SGHDN, CDR2 FVKESK. The V end lost 4 bases, the J end lost 0 bases, and 10 bases lay between the germline ends. CDR3 coding DNA: TGTGCCAGCAGCCCCCGTGGGTTCTCTGGAAACACCATATATTTT. Its translation is CASSPRGFSGNTIYF. The complete variable domain, with remaining parts taken from reference TRBV14 and TRBJ1-3, reads EAGVTQFPSHSVIEKGQTVTLRCDPISGHDNLYWYRRVMGKEIKFLLHFVKESKQDESGMPNNRFLAERTGGTYSTLKVQPAELEDSGVYFCASSPRGFSGNTIYFGEGSWLTVV.

This chain connects TRBV13 to TRBJ2-1, with D hard to call. V lost 4 bases to trimming and J lost 3 bases, with 19 bases between them. CDR1 is PRHDT, CDR2 FYEKMQ, per germline (reference sequence). The CDR3 covers 17 residues. CDR3 DNA sequence: TGTGCCAGCAGCTCTTTAGTGCCCCTAAGGGACTACAATGAGCAGTTCTTC. It yields the protein CASSSLVPLRDYNEQFF.

This chain joins TRBV29-1 and TRBJ2-7, with a possible D match to TRBD2 (6 bases). Germline V CDR1 and CDR2: SQVTM, ANQGSEA. V lost 2 bases and J lost 0, with 14 bases in between. The CDR3 is 15 residues long. In DNA form, the CDR3 reads TGCAGCGTTGAAATACCCCAGGACTACTCCTACGAGCAGTACTTC. Translated, it gives CSVEIPQDYSYEQYF.

The chain couples TRBV6-5 to TRBJ1-1; D remains unclear. This CDR3 is built from 16 residues. Deletions cut 4 bases from V and 0 bases from J, with 15 bases between. Germline V lookup: CDR1 MNHEY, CDR2 SVGAGI. The DNA for the CDR3 is TGTGCCAGCAGTTTACGGGTCGGGCAAATGAACACTGAAGCTTTCTTT. Its protein product is CASSLRVGQMNTEAFF.

The rearrangement uses TRBV30 and TRBJ1-3; D is unclear. The germline V gene encodes CDR1 GTSNPN and CDR2 SVGIG (reference sequence). The CDR3 consists of 15 residues. V dropped 4 bases and J dropped 1 base, with 14 bases sitting between them. CDR3 DNA sequence: TGTGCCTGGATCACAAACGGGGTGTCTGGAAACACCATATATTTT. Its translation: CAWITNGVSGNTIYF.

This clone came up a few times. This chain uses TRBV9 with TRBJ2-6, with D maybe TRBD1 (6 bases). Germline V gene lookup returns CDR1 SGDLS and CDR2 YYNGEE. The CDR3 spans 15 residues. Trimming shortened V by 4 bases and J by 4 bases, and 12 bases separated the two germline ends. The CDR3: CASSLQGAGANVLTF. DNA of the CDR3: TGTGCCAGCAGCTTACAGGGAGCAGGGGCCAACGTCCTGACTTTC.

The gene calls are TRBV18 and TRBJ2-5; no definite D call. Germline V gene sequence: CDR1 KGHSH, CDR2 LQKENI. The ends were cut back, 1 base at V and 4 bases at J, with 10 bases in the middle. The CDR3 sequence is 14 residues long. CDR3 sequence (DNA): TGTGCCAGCTCACCACTCGCCGCCGGAGAGACCCAGTACTTC. Its translation: CASSPLAAGETQYF.

J is TRBJ2-7 and V is TRBV28; either TRBD1 or TRBD2 may supply D (5 bases each). Trimming left V 8 bases short and J 1 base short, with 18 bases between. Germline CDR1 reads MDHEN; CDR2 reads SYDVKM. The CDR3 runs 15 residues. The CDR3, as DNA: TGTGCCAGCTTGGGGGTGGGCAGTAGATCCTACGAGCAGTACTTC. Translation: CASLGVGSRSYEQYF.

The gene calls are TRBV15 and TRBJ2-2; 7 bases are a match to TRBD2. From germline, CDR1 is LNHNV and CDR2 YYDKDF (reference sequence). J was trimmed by 8 bases and V by 7 bases; bases with no gene match: 13. The CDR3 extends over 15 amino acids. CDR3: CATTPRGGVGGELFF. In DNA, the CDR3 is TGTGCCACCACCCCCCGTGGGGGGGTAGGTGGGGAGCTGTTTTTT.

This clone was found a few times. The chain employs TRBV30 and TRBJ1-5; D might be TRBD1 (5 bases). Germline V gene data show CDR1 as GTSNPN and CDR2 as SVGIG (reference sequence). The CDR3 has 16 residues. V was clipped by 2 bases and J by 2 bases, with 16 bases between them. The CDR3 loop is CAWSLGRAFGNQPQHF. In DNA, the CDR3 is TGTGCCTGGAGTCTGGGACGAGCCTTTGGCAATCAGCCCCAGCATTTT.

The rearrangement joins TRBV6-1 to TRBJ2-3; 9 nucleotides line up with TRBD1. Trimming at V came to 2 bases and at J to 5 bases, leaving 11 bases not matched to a gene. This CDR3 has 17 amino acids. Germline V gene lookup returns CDR1 MNHNS and CDR2 SASEGT. The CDR3 region has the DNA TGTGCCAGCAGTGAATACCCAGGACAGGGGAAAGGAGATACGCAGTATTTT. Translation gives CASSEYPGQGKGDTQYF.